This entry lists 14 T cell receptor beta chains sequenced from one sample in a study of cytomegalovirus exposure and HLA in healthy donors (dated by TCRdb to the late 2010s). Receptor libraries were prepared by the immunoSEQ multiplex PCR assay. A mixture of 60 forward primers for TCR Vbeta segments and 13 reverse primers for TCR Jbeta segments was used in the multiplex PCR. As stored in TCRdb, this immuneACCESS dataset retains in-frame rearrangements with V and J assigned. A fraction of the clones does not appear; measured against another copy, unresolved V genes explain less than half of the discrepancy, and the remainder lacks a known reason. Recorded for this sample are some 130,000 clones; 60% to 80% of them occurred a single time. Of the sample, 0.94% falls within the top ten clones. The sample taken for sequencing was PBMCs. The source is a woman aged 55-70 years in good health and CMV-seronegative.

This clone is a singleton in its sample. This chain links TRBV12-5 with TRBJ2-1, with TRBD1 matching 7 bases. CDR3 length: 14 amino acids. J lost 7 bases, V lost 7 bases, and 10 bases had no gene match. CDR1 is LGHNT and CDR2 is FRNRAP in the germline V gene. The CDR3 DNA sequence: TGTGCTAGTGCCCTCCAAGGGGGCGATAATGAGCAGTTCTTC. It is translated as CASALQGGDNEQFF.

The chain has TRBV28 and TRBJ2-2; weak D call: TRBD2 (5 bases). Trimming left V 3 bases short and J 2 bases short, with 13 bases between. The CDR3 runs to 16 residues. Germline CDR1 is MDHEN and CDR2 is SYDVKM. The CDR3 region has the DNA TGTGCCAGCAGTTTGGGAGTAGCCCTAAACACCGGGGAGCTGTTTTTT. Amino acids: CASSLGVALNTGELFF.

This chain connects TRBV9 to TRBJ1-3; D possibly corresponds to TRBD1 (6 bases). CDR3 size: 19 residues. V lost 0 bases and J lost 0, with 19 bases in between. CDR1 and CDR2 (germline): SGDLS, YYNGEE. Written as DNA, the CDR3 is TGTGCCAGCAGCGTAGACCACGGGACACCCAATTTCTCTGGAAACACCATATATTTT. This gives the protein CASSVDHGTPNFSGNTIYF.

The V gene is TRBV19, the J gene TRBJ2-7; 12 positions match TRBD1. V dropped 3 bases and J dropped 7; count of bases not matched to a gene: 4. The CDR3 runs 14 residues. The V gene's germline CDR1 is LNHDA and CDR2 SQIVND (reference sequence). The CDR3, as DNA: TGTGCCAGTAGTATGGGACAGGGGGCAGGGGAGCAGTACTTC. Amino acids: CASSMGQGAGEQYF.

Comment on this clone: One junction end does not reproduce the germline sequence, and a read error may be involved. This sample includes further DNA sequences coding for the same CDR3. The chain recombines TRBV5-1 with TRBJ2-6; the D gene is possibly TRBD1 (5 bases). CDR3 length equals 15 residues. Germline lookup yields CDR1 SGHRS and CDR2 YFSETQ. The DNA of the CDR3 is TGCGCCAGCAGCTTGGTTTCAGTTGGGGCCAACGTTCTGACTTTC. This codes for CASSLVSVGANVLTF.

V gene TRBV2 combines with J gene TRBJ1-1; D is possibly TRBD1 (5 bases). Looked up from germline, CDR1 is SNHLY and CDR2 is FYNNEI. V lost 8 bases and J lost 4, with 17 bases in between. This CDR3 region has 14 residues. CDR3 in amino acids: CASGKGVVGTEAFF. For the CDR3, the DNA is TGTGCCAGCGGCAAAGGGGTTGTTGGCACTGAAGCTTTCTTT.

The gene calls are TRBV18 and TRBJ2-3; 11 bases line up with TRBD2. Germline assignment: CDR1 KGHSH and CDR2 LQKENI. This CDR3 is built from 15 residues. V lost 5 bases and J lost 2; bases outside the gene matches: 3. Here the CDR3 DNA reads TGTGCCAGCTCAATACTAGCGGGGGACACAGATACGCAGTATTTT. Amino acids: CASSILAGDTDTQYF.

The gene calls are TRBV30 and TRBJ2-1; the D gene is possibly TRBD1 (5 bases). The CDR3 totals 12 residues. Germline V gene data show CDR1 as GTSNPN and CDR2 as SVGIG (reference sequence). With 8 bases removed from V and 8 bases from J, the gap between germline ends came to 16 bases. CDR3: CASRGRVYEQFF. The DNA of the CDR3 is TGTGCCAGCCGTGGCAGGGTTTATGAGCAGTTCTTC.

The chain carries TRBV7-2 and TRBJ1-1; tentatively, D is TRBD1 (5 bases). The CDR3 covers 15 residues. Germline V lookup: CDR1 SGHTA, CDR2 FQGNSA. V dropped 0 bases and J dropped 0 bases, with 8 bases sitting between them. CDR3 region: CASSLAKTVNTEAFF. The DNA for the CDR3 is TGTGCCAGCAGCTTAGCGAAGACAGTGAACACTGAAGCTTTCTTT.

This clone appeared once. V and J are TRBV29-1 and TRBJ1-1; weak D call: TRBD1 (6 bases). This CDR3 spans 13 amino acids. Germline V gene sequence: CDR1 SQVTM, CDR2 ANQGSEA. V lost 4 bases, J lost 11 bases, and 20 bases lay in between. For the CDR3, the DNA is TGCAGCGTTGGGACAGCCGAACGTTGGGGGGCTTTCTTT. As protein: CSVGTAERWGAFF.

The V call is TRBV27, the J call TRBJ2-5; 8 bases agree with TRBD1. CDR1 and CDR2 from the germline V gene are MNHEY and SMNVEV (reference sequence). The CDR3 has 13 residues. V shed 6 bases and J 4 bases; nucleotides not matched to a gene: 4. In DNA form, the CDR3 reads TGTGCCAGCAGAAGACAGGGGTTAGAGACCCAGTACTTC. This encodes CASRRQGLETQYF.

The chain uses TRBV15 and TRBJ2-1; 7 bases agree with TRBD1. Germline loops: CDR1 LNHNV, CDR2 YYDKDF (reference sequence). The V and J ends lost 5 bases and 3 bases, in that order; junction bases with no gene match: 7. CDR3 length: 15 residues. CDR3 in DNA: TGTGCCACCAGCGCGACGGGACAGTACTACAATGAGCAGTTCTTC. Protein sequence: CATSATGQYYNEQFF.

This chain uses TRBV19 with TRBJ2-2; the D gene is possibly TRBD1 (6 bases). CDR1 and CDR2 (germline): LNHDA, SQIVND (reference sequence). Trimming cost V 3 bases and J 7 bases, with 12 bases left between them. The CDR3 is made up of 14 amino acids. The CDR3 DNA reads TGTGCCAGTAGTATTAACAGGGTCGTCGGGGAGCTGTTTTTT. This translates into CASSINRVVGELFF.

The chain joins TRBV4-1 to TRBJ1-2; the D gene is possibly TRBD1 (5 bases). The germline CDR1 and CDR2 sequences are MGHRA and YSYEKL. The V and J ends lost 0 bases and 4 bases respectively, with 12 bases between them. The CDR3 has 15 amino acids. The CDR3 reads CASSQEGTGFYGYTF. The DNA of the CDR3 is TGCGCCAGCAGCCAAGAGGGAACAGGCTTCTATGGCTACACCTTC.